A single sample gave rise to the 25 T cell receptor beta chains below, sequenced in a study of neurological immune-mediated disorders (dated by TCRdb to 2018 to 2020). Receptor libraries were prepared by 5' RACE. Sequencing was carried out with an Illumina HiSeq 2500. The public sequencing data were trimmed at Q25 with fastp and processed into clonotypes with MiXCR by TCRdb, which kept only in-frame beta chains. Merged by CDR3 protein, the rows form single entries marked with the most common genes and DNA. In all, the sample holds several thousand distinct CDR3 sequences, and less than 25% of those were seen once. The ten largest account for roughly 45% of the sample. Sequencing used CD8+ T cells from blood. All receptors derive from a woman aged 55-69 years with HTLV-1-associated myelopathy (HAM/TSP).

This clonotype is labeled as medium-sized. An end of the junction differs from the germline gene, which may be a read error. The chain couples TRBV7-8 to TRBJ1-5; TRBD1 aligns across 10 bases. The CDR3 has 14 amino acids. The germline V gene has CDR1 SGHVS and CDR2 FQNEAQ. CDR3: CASSLASTGGEFDF. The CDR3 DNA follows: TGTGCCAGCAGCTTAGCGTCGACAGGGGGCGAATTCGACTTT. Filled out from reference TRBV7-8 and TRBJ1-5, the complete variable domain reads GAGVSQSPRYKVAKRGQDVALRCDPISGHVSLFWYQQALGQGPEFLTYFQNEAQLDKSGLPSDRFFAERPEGSVSTLKIQRTQQEDSAVYLCASSLASTGGEFDFGDGTRLSIL.

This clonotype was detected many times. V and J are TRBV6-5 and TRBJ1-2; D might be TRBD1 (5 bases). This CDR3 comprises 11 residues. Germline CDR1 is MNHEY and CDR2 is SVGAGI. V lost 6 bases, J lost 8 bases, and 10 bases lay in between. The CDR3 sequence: CASSQGFGYTF. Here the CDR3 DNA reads TGTGCCAGCAGCCAGGGTTTCGGCTACACCTTC.

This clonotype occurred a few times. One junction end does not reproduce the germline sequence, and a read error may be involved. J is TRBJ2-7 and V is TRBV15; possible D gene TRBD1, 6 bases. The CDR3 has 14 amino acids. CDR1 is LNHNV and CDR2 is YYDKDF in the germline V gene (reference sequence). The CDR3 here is CATQYEGDIDEQYF. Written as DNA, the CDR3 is TGTGCCACCCAATATGAAGGGGACATCGACGAGCAATACTTC.

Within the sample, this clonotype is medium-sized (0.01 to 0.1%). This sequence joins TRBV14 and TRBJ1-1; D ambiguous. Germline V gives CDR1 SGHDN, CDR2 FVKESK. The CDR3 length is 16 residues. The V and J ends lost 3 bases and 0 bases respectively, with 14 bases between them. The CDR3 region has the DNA TGTGCCAGCAGCCAGCCGGCCATTTCCATGAACACTGAAGCTTTCTTT. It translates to CASSQPAISMNTEAFF. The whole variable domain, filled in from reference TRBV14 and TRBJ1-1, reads EAGVTQFPSHSVIEKGQTVTLRCDPISGHDNLYWYRRVMGKEIKFLLHFVKESKQDESGMPNNRFLAERTGGTYSTLKVQPAELEDSGVYFCASSQPAISMNTEAFFGQGTRLTVV.

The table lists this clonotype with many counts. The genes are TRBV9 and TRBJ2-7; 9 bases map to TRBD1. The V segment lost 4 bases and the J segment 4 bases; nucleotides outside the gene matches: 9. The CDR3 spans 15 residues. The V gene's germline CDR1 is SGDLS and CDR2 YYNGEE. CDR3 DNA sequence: TGTGCCAGCAGCTATGAGGGGACAGGGCGATACGAGCAGTACTTC. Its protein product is CASSYEGTGRYEQYF. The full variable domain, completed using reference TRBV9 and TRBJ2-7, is DSGVTQTPKHLITATGQRVTLRCSPRSGDLSVYWYQQSLDQGLQFLIQYYNGEERAKGNILERFSAQQFPDLHSELNLSSLELGDSALYFCASSYEGTGRYEQYFGPGTRLTVT.

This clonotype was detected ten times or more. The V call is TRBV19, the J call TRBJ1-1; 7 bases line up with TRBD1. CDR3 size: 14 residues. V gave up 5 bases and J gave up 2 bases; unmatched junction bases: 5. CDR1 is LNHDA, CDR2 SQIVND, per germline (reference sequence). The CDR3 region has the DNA TGTGCCAGTAGTCTCGGGACAGTAAACACTGAAGCTTTCTTT. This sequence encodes CASSLGTVNTEAFF.

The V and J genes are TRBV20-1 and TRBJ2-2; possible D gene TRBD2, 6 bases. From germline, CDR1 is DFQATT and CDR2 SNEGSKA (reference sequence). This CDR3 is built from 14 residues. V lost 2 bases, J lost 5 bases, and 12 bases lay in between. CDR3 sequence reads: CSARRGAGTGELFF. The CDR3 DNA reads TGCAGTGCTAGAAGAGGGGCGGGGACCGGGGAGCTGTTTTTT.

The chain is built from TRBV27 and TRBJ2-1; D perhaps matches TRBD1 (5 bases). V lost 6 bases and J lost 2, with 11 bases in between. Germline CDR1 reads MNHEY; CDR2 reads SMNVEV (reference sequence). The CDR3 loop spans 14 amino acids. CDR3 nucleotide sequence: TGTGCCAGCAGAATAGGGGTCGCCTACAATGAGCAGTTCTTC. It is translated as CASRIGVAYNEQFF.

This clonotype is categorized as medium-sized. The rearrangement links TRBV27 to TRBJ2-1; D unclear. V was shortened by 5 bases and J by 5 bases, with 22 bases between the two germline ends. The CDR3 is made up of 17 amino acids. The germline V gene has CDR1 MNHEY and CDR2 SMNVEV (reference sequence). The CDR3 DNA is TGTGCCAGCAGTAAGGGAACCGGACCCCCTCAGAACAATGAGCAGTTCTTC. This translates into CASSKGTGPPQNNEQFF.

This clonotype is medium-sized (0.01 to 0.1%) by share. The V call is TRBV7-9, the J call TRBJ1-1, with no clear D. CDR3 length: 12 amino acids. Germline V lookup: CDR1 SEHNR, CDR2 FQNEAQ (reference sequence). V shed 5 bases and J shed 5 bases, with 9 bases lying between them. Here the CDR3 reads CASSPRLTEAFF. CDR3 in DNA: TGTGCCAGCAGCCCCCGGTTGACTGAAGCTTTCTTT.

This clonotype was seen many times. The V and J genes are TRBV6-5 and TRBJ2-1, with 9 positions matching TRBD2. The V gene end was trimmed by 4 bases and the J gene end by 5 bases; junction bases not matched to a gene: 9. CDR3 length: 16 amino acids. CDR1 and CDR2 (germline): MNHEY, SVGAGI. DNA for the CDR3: TGTGCCAGCAGTTCCATAGCGGGAGAGGCCCACAATGAGCAGTTCTTC. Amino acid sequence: CASSSIAGEAHNEQFF.

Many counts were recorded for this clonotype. CDR3 sequence reads: CASSVAQAANYGYTF. The CDR3 nucleotides read TGTGCCAGCAGCGTAGCTCAGGCAGCTAACTATGGCTACACCTTC. This chain connects TRBV9 to TRBJ1-2; D is uncertain. V lost 0 bases to trimming and J lost 0 bases, with 9 bases between them. This CDR3 comprises 15 residues. The germline CDR1 and CDR2 sequences are SGDLS and YYNGEE.

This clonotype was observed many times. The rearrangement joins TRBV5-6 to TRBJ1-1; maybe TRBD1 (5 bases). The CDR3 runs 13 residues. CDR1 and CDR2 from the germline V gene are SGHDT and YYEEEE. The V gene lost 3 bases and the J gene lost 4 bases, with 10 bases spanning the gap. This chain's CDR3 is CASSSVGGTEAFF. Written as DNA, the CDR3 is TGTGCCAGCAGCTCGGTGGGGGGCACTGAAGCTTTCTTT.

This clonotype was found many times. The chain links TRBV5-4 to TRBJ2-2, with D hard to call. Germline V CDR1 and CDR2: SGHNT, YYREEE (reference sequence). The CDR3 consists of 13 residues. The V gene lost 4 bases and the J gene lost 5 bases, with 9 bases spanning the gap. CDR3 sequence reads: CASSALGTGELFF. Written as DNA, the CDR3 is TGTGCCAGCAGCGCTTTGGGAACCGGGGAGCTGTTTTTT.

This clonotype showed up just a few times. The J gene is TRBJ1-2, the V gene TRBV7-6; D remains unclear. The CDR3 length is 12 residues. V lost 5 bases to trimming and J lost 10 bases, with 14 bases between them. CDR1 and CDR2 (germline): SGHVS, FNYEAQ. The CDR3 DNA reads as TGTGCCAGCAGCAGAACCGGGAGGAACTACACCTTC. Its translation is CASSRTGRNYTF.

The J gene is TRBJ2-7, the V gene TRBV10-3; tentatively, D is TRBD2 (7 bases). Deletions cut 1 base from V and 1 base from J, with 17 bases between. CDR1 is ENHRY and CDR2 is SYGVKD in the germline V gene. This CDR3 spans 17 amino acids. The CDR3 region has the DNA TGTGCCATCAGTGAGTTCTCAGGGGAGGGTGAGTCCTACGAGCAGTACTTC. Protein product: CAISEFSGEGESYEQYF.

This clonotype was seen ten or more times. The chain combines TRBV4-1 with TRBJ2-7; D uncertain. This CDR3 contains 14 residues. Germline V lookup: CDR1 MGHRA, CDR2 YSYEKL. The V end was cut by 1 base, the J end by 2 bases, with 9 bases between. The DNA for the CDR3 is TGCGCCAGCAGCCAAGTTAACTCACCCTACGAGCAGTACTTC. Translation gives CASSQVNSPYEQYF.

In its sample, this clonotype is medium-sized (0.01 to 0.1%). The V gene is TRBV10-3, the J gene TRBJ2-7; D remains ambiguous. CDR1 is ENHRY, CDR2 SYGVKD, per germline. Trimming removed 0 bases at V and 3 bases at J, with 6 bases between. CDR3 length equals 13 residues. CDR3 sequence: CAISESDGYEQYF. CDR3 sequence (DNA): TGTGCCATCAGTGAGTCGGACGGCTACGAGCAGTACTTC.

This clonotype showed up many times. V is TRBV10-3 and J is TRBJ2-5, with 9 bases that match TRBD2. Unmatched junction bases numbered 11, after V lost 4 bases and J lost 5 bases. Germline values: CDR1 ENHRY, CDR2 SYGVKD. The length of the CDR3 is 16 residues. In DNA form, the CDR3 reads TGTGCCATCAGTGGGAGTAGCGGGAGAATAGGGGAGACCCAGTACTTC. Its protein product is CAISGSSGRIGETQYF.

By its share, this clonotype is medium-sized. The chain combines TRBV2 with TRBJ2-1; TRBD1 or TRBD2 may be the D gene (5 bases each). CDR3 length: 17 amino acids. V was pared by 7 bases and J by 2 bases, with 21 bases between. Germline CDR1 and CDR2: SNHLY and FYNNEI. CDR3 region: CASTNLGVIITYNEQFF. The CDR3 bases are TGTGCCAGCACGAATTTGGGGGTTATCATAACCTACAATGAGCAGTTCTTC.

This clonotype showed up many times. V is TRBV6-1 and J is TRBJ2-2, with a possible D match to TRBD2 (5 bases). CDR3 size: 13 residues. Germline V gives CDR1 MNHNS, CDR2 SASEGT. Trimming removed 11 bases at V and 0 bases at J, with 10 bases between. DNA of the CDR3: TGTGCCCTTAGCGCCCCGAACACCGGGGAGCTGTTTTTT. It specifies CALSAPNTGELFF.

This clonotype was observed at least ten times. CDR3 protein: CASSLGVYTTDTQYF. CDR3 bases: TGTGCCAGCAGTTTAGGAGTCTATACAACAGATACGCAGTATTTT. The chain has TRBV12-3 or TRBV12-4 and TRBJ2-3; no definite D call. V shed 1 base and J shed 3 bases, with 11 bases lying between them. The CDR3 runs 15 residues.

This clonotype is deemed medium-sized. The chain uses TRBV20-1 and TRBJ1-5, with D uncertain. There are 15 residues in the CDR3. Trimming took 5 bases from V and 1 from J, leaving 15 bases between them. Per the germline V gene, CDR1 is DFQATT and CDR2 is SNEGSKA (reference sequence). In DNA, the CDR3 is TGCAGTGCTTCCCCAATACTAGGGAGCAATCAGCCCCAGCATTTT. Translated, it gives CSASPILGSNQPQHF.

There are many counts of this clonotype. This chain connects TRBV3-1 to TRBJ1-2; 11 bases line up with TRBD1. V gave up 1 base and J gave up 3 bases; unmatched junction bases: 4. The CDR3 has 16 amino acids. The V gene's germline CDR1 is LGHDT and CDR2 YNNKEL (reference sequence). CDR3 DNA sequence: TGTGCCAGCAGCCAAGTGGGGACAGGGGGTCACTATGGCTACACCTTC. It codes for CASSQVGTGGHYGYTF.

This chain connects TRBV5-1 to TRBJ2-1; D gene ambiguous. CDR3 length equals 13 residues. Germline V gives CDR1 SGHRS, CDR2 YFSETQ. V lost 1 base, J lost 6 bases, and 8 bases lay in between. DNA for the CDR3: TGCGCCAGCAGCTTGAGGGCCAGCAATGAGCAGTTCTTC. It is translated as CASSLRASNEQFF.